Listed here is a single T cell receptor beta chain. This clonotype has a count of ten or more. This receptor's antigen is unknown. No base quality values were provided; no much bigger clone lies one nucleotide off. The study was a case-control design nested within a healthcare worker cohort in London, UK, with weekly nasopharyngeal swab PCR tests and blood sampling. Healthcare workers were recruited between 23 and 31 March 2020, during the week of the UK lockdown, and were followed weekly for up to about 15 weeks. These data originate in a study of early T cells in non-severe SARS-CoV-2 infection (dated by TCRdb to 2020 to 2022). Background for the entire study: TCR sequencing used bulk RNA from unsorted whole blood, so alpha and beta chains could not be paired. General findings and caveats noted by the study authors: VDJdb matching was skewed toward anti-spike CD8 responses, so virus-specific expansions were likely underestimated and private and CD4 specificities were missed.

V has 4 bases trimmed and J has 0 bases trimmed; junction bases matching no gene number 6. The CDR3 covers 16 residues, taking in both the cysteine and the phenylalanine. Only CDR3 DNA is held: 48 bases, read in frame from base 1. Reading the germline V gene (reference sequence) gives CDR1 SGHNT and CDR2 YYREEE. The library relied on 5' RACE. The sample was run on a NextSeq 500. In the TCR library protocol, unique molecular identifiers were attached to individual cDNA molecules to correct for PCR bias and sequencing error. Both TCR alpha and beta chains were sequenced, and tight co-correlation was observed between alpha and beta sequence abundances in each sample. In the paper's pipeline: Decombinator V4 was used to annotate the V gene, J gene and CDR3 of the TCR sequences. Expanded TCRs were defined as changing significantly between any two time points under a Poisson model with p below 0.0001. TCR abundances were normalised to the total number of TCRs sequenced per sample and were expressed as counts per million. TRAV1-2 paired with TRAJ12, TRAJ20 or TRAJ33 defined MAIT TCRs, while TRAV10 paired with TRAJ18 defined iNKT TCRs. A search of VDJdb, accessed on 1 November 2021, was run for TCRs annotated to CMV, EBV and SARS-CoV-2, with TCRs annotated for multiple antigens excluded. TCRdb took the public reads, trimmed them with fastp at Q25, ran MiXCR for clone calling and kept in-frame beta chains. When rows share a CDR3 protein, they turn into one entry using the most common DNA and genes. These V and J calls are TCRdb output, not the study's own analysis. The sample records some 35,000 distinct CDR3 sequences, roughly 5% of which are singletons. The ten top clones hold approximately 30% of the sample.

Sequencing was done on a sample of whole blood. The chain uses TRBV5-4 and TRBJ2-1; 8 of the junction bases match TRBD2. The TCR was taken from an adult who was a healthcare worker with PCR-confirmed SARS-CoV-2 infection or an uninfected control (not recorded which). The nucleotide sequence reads TGTGCCAGCAGCCCGGACGGGGGGGCCTCCTACAATGAGCAGTTCTTC. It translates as CASSPDGGASYNEQFF.